The text below deals with one TCR beta chain. Its target is not known. These data come from a study of cytomegalovirus exposure and HLA in healthy donors. Study-wide results and limits: In a later analysis, DRB1 alleles had the most associated TCRs; HLA-C alleles the fewest.

The CDR3 consists of 16 residues. Donors in the study were healthy people who gave bone marrow. Unrecorded immune exposures were likely, despite nominal health at sampling. The PCR made use of 60 Vbeta and 13 Jbeta primers. This table comes from immunoSEQ multiplex PCR, and its TCRdb copy is limited to in-frame clones, with some not included. The table lists under 45,000 clones. The sequenced sample consisted of PBMCs. This clonotype was obtained from a male donor in good health and CMV-seronegative. The rearrangement uses TRBV21-1 and TRBJ1-5; TRBD1 is taken as the D call from the table, unchecked against the DNA. TRBV21-1 has pseudogene status. The CDR3 sequence is CASSRQGVYSNQPQHF. The DNA of the CDR3 is TGTGCCAGCAGCAGACAGGGGGTGTATAGCAATCAGCCCCAGCATTTT.